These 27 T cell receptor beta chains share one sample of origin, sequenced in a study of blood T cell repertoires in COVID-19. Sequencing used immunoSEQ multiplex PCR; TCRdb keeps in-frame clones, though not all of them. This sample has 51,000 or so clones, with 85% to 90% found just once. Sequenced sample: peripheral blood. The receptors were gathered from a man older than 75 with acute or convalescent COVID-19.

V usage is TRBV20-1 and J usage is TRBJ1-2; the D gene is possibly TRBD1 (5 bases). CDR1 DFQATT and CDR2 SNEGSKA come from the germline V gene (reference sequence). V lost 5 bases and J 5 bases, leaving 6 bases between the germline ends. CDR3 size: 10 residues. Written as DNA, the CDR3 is TGCAGTGCTGCAGGGTATGGCTACACCTTC. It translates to CSAAGYGYTF.

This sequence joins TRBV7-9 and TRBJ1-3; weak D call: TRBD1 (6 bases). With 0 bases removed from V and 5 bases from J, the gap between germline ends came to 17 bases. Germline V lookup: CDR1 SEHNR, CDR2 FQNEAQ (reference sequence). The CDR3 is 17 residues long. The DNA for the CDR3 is TGTGCCAGCAGCTTAGCGTGGACAGAAAGCCTCCGAAACACCATATATTTT. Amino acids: CASSLAWTESLRNTIYF.

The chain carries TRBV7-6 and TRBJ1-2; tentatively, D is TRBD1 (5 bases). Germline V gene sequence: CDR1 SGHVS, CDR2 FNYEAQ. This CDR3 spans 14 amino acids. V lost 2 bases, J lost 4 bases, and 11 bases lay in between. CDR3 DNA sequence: TGTGCCAGCAGCTTAACAGGAGGGGCCTATGGCTACACCTTC. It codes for CASSLTGGAYGYTF.

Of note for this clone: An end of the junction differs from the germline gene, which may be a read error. The CDR3 coding sequence is TGTGCCAGCAGCAGTCCCGTAGGGAGGAGGATTTTT. Translating it yields CASSSPVGRRIF. The chain couples TRBV7-2 to TRBJ1-5; D gene ambiguous. Germline lookup yields CDR1 SGHTA and CDR2 FQGNSA. The CDR3 loop spans 12 amino acids. Based on the CDR3 plus reference TRBV7-2 and TRBJ1-5, the full variable domain is GAGVSQSPSNKVTEKGKDVELRCDPISGHTALYWYRQSLGQGLEFLIYFQGNSAPDKSGLPSDRFSAERTGGSVSTLTIQRTQQEDSAVYLCASSSPVGRRIFGDGTRLSIL.

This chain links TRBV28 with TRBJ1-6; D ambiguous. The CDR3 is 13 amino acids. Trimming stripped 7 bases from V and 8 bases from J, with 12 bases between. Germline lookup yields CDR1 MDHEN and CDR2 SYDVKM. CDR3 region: CASNPRGHSPLHF. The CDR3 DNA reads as TGTGCCAGCAACCCCAGAGGGCATTCACCCCTCCACTTT.

The CDR3 DNA reads as TGTGCCAGCTCTTACGAGGGAAATGAAAAACTGTTTTTT. It encodes CASSYEGNEKLFF. The chain couples TRBV18 to TRBJ1-4; D remains unclear. CDR3 size: 13 residues. Deletions cut 6 bases from V and 5 bases from J, with 10 bases between. Germline CDR1 reads KGHSH; CDR2 reads LQKENI.

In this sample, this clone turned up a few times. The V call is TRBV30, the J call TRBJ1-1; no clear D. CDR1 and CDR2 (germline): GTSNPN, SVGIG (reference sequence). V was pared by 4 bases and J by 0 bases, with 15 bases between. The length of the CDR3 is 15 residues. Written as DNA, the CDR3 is TGTGCCTGGACCCACCCGCAGGAGGTGAACACTGAAGCTTTCTTT. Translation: CAWTHPQEVNTEAFF.

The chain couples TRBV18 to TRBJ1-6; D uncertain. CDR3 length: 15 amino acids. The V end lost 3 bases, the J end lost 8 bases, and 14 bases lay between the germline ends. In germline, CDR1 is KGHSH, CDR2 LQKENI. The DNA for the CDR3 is TGTGCCAGCTCACCTGGGGAGCGGAACGATTCACCCCTCCACTTT. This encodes CASSPGERNDSPLHF.

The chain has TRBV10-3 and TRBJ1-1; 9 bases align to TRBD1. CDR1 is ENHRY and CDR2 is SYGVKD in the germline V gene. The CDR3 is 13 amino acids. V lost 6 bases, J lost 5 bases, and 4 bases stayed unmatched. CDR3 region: CAIRQGAGTEAFF. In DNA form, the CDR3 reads TGTGCCATCAGACAGGGGGCCGGGACTGAAGCTTTCTTT.

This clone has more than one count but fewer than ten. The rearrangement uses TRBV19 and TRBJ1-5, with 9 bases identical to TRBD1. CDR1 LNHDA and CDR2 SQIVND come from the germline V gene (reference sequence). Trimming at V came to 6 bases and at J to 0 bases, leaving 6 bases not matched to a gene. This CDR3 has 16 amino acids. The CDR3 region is CASRKDRGYSNQPQHF. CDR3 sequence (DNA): TGTGCCAGTAGGAAGGACAGGGGTTATAGCAATCAGCCCCAGCATTTT.

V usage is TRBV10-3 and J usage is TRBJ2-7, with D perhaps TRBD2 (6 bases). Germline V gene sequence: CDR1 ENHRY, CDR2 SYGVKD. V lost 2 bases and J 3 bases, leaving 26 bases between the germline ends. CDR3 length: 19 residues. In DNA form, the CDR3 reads TGTGCCATCAGTGAGCCCGGGGGATCCAGACTCATTAAGGGCTACGAGCAGTACTTC. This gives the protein CAISEPGGSRLIKGYEQYF.

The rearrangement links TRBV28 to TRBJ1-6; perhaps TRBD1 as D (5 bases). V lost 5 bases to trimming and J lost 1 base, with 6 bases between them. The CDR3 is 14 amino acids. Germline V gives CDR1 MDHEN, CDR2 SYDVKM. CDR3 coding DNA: TGTGCCAGCAGTCGGGGGTCCTATAATTCACCCCTCCACTTT. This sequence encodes CASSRGSYNSPLHF.

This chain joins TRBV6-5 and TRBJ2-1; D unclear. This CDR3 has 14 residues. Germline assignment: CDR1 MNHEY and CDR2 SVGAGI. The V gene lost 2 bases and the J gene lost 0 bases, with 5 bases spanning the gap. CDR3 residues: CASSYQVSYNEQFF. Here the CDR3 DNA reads TGTGCCAGCAGTTACCAGGTCTCCTACAATGAGCAGTTCTTC.

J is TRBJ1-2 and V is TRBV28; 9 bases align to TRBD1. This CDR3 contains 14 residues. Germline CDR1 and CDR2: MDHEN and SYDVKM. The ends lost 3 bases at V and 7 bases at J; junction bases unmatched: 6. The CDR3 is CASSLLTGGGGYTF. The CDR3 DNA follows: TGTGCCAGCAGTTTGTTGACAGGGGGTGGTGGCTACACCTTC.

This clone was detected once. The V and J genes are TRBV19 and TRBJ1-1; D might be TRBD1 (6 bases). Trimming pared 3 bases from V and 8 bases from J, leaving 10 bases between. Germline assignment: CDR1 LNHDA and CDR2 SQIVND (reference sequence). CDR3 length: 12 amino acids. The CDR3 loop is CASSMRTGEAFF. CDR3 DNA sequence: TGTGCCAGTAGTATGAGAACAGGGGAAGCTTTCTTT.

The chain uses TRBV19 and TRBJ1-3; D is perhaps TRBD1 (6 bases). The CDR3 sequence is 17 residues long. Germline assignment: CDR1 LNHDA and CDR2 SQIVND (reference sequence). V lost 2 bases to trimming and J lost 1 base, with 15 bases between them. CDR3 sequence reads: CASSITGGPTSGNTIYF. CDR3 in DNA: TGTGCCAGTAGTATAACTGGGGGCCCGACGTCTGGAAACACCATATATTTT.

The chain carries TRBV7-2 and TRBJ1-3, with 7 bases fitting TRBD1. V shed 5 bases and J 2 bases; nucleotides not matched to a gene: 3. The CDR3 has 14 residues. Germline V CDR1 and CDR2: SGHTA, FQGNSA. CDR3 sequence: CASSPQGAGNTIYF. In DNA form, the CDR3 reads TGTGCCAGCAGCCCCCAGGGGGCTGGAAACACCATATATTTT.

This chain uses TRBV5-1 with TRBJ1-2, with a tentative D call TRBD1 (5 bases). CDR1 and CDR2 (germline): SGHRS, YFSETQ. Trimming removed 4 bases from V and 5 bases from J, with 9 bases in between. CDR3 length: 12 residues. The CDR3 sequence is CASSPGGYGYTF. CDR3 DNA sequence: TGCGCCAGCAGCCCCGGGGGGTATGGCTACACCTTC. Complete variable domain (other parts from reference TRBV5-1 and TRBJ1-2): KAGVTQTPRYLIKTRGQQVTLSCSPISGHRSVSWYQQTPGQGLQFLFEYFSETQRNKGNFPGRFSGRQFSNSRSEMNVSTLELGDSALYLCASSPGGYGYTFGSGTRLTVV.

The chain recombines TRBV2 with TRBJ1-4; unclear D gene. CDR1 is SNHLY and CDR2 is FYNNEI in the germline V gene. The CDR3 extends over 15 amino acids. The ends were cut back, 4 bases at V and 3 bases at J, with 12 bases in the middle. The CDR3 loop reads CASSGTGRSNEKLFF. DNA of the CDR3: TGTGCCAGCAGTGGGACTGGTCGGTCTAATGAAAAACTGTTTTTT. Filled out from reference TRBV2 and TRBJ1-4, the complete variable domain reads EPEVTQTPSHQVTQMGQEVILRCVPISNHLYFYWYRQILGQKVEFLVSFYNNEISEKSEIFDDQFSVERPDGSNFTLKIRSTKLEDSAMYFCASSGTGRSNEKLFFGSGTQLSVL.

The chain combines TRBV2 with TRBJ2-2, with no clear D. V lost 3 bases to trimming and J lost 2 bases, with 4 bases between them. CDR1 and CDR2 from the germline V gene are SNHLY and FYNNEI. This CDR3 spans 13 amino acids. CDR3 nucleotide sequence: TGTGCCAGCAGTGAGGGCAACACCGGGGAGCTGTTTTTT. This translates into CASSEGNTGELFF.

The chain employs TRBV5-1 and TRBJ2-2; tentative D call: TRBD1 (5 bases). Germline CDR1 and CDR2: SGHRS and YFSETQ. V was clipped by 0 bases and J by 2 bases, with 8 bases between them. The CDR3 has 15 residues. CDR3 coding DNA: TGCGCCAGCAGCTTGGGTACAGGAAACACCGGGGAGCTGTTTTTT. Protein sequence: CASSLGTGNTGELFF.

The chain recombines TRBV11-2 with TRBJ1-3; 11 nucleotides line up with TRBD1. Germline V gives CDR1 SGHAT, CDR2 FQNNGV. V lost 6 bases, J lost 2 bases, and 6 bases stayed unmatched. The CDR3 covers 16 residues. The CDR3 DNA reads TGTGCCAGCAGGACGCCGGGACAGGGGGCTGGAAACACCATATATTTT. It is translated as CASRTPGQGAGNTIYF.

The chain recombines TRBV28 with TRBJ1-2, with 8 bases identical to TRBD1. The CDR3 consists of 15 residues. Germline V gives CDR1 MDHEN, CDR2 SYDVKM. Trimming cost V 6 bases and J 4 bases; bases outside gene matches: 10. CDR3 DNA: TGTGCCAGCAGCCAACTTCGCGGACAGGGCTATGGCTACACCTTC. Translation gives CASSQLRGQGYGYTF.

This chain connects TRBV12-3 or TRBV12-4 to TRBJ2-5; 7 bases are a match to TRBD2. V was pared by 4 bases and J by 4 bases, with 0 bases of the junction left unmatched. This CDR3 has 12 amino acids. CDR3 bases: TGTGCCAGCAGTTCGGGGGGAGAGACCCAGTACTTC. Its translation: CASSSGGETQYF.

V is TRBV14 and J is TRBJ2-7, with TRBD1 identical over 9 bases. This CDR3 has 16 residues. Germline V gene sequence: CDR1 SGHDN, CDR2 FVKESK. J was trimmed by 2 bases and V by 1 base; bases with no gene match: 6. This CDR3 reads CASSQAAGTGPYEQYF. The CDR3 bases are TGTGCCAGCAGCCAAGCGGCCGGGACAGGGCCCTACGAGCAGTACTTC.

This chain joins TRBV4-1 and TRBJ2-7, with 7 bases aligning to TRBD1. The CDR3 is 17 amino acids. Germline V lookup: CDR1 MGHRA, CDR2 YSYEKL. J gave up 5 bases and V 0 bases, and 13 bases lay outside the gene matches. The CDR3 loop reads CASSQDEGQWAGNEQYF. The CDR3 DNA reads TGCGCCAGCAGCCAAGATGAGGGACAGTGGGCAGGTAACGAGCAGTACTTC.

As DNA, the CDR3 is TGTGCCAGCAGTTTCCGACAGGGTGGGGTAATCACTGAAGCTTTCTTT. It yields the protein CASSFRQGGVITEAFF. The rearrangement joins TRBV27 to TRBJ1-1; 7 bases align to TRBD1. The germline V gene has CDR1 MNHEY and CDR2 SMNVEV (reference sequence). The CDR3 length is 16 residues. V lost 3 bases and J lost 4; bases outside the gene matches: 11.